Below are 27 T cell receptor beta chains sequenced from a single sample in a study of T cells expressing NK-cell markers. TCRdb reanalyzed the 5' RACE reads and collapses them to one entry per CDR3 protein, without DNA. This sample carries around 110,000 distinct CDR3 sequences, with around 18% going to the ten biggest clones. Sequenced input: blood T cells: a sorted CD56 or NKG2C T cell subset, CD4+ or CD8+ T cells, or bulk PBMC T cells (not recorded which). These receptors originate from a woman aged 18-70 years in good health.

The chain joins TRBV7-8 to TRBJ1-3. CDR1 SGHVS and CDR2 FQNEAQ come from the germline V gene. This CDR3 contains 14 residues. CDR3 sequence reads: CASSLGGSGNTIYF. The variable domain in full, completed from reference TRBV7-8 and TRBJ1-3, reads GAGVSQSPRYKVAKRGQDVALRCDPISGHVSLFWYQQALGQGPEFLTYFQNEAQLDKSGLPSDRFFAERPEGSVSTLKIQRTQQEDSAVYLCASSLGGSGNTIYFGEGSWLTVV.

The V call is TRBV28, the J call TRBJ2-3. CDR3 size: 15 residues. Germline-derived CDR1 and CDR2 are MDHEN and SYDVKM. The chain's CDR3 is CASSLVALDTDTQYF.

V usage is TRBV7-8 and J usage is TRBJ1-5; checking the TCRdb D call of TRBD1 is not possible without DNA. Germline loops: CDR1 SGHVS, CDR2 FQNEAQ. The CDR3 consists of 16 residues. Here the CDR3 reads CASSFVPGVSNQPQHF.

The chain has TRBV6-2 or TRBV6-3 and TRBJ1-1; TCRdb outputs TRBD1, but without DNA this stays unchecked. The CDR3 sequence is 13 residues long. Germline CDR1 MNHEY, CDR2 SVGEGT. The CDR3 spells CASSYGGDTEAFF.

The rearrangement joins TRBV2 to TRBJ2-1; as DNA is missing, the TRBD2 call by TCRdb cannot be tested. The CDR3 runs 14 residues. The germline CDR1 and CDR2 sequences are SNHLY and FYNNEI. CDR3: CASSVGTGYNEQFF. Filled out from reference TRBV2 and TRBJ2-1, the complete variable domain reads EPEVTQTPSHQVTQMGQEVILRCVPISNHLYFYWYRQILGQKVEFLVSFYNNEISEKSEIFDDQFSVERPDGSNFTLKIRSTKLEDSAMYFCASSVGTGYNEQFFGPGTRLTVL.

This chain uses TRBV5-1 with TRBJ2-1; TCRdb returns TRBD2, unconfirmable since there is no DNA. Germline V CDR1 and CDR2: SGHRS, YFSETQ. This CDR3 is 12 amino acids long. CDR3 region: CASINGGGEQFF.

V gene TRBV7-2 combines with J gene TRBJ2-1; TCRdb proposes TRBD2, but this gene call is untestable without DNA. CDR3 size: 17 residues. Germline V gene lookup returns CDR1 SGHTA and CDR2 FQGNSA. CDR3 protein: CASSPKSGGGLGNEQFF.

The rearrangement uses TRBV5-5 and TRBJ2-2; the TCRdb D gene call, TRBD2, has no DNA to confirm it. There are 16 residues in the CDR3. Germline V CDR1 and CDR2: SGHKS, YYEKEE (reference sequence). The CDR3 sequence is CASSLWGLVGSGELFF.

The CDR3 loop reads CSVERVYNEQIF. V is TRBV29-1 and J is TRBJ2-1; TCRdb picks TRBD2, but there is no DNA to check that call. This CDR3 spans 12 amino acids. CDR1 is SQVTM, CDR2 ANQGSEA, per germline.

The chain is built from TRBV7-8 and TRBJ1-1; TCRdb gives TRBD1 as the D gene, but with no DNA this cannot be confirmed. The CDR3 covers 17 residues. Germline CDR1 SGHVS, CDR2 FQNEAQ. CDR3 protein: CASSGSRDRGRSTEAFF.

The chain has TRBV7-9 and TRBJ2-7; TCRdb proposes TRBD2, but this gene call is untestable without DNA. This CDR3 spans 14 amino acids. Germline V lookup: CDR1 SEHNR, CDR2 FQNEAQ (reference sequence). This chain's CDR3 is CASSPRTSGIEQYF.

The rearrangement links TRBV6-1 to TRBJ2-7. The germline V gene has CDR1 MNHNS and CDR2 SASEGT. CDR3 length: 14 amino acids. The CDR3: CASSPSMSSYEQYF.

The chain couples TRBV6-1 to TRBJ2-7; TCRdb selects TRBD1, and the lack of DNA leaves this call unchecked. There are 16 residues in the CDR3. Germline V gene data show CDR1 as MNHNS and CDR2 as SASEGT. CDR3 sequence reads: CASSETVQRISREQYF.

The chain recombines TRBV19 with TRBJ2-7; the TRBD2 assignment by TCRdb is unverifiable without DNA. Germline V gene data show CDR1 as LNHDA and CDR2 as SQIVND (reference sequence). CDR3 length: 16 residues. The CDR3 here is CASSIVNQRGVYEQYF.

The CDR3 is CASRGDIAYNEQFF. The rearrangement links TRBV4-3 to TRBJ2-1; TCRdb calls TRBD1, which cannot be checked without DNA. Germline CDR1 LGHNA, CDR2 YSLEER. This CDR3 is 14 amino acids long.

The chain couples TRBV20-1 to TRBJ2-7; TCRdb names TRBD1, which stays unverified in the absence of DNA. This CDR3 region has 19 residues. CDR1 and CDR2 (germline): DFQATT, SNEGSKA (reference sequence). CDR3 sequence: CSARDRSGGWVGHSYEQYF.

This chain connects TRBV27 to TRBJ1-6; TCRdb returns TRBD1, unconfirmable since there is no DNA. Germline-derived CDR1 and CDR2 are MNHEY and SMNVEV (reference sequence). This CDR3 has 13 residues. CDR3 sequence: CASRGQGGSPLHF.

The chain uses TRBV20-1 and TRBJ1-1; the TRBD1 assignment by TCRdb is unverifiable without DNA. The length of the CDR3 is 13 residues. Germline CDR1 reads DFQATT; CDR2 reads SNEGSKA (reference sequence). CDR3 region: CSAKGPRDTEAFF.

This chain connects TRBV12-3 or TRBV12-4 to TRBJ2-5. The CDR3 consists of 14 residues. CDR3 residues: CASSLGRLGETQYF.

The chain couples TRBV7-9 to TRBJ2-7; TCRdb returns TRBD2, unconfirmable since there is no DNA. CDR1 and CDR2 (germline): SEHNR, FQNEAQ (reference sequence). The CDR3 is made up of 16 amino acids. CDR3 amino acids: CASSLGRAGDHYEQYF.

This chain uses TRBV7-9 with TRBJ2-1; lacking DNA, the TRBD2 call made by TCRdb goes unchecked. The CDR3 consists of 13 residues. Germline CDR1 SEHNR, CDR2 FQNEAQ (reference sequence). The CDR3 protein is CATVAGGLNEQFF.

The chain couples TRBV12-3 or TRBV12-4 to TRBJ1-4; as DNA is missing, the TRBD1 call by TCRdb cannot be tested. The CDR3 covers 14 residues. This CDR3 reads CASSRTGGREKLFF.

J is TRBJ1-2 and V is TRBV7-9. This CDR3 is built from 14 residues. The germline CDR1 and CDR2 sequences are SEHNR and FQNEAQ (reference sequence). The CDR3 sequence is CASSFVGFNYGYTF. Full variable domain (outside the CDR3, taken from reference TRBV7-9 and TRBJ1-2): DTGVSQNPRHKITKRGQNVTFRCDPISEHNRLYWYRQTLGQGPEFLTYFQNEAQLEKSRLLSDRFSAERPKGSFSTLEIQRTEQGDSAMYLCASSFVGFNYGYTFGSGTRLTVV.

The rearrangement uses TRBV28 and TRBJ2-2. The CDR3 sequence is 13 residues long. The germline gives CDR1 MDHEN, CDR2 SYDVKM. CDR3 sequence: CASSLGITGELFF. Looking up the rest from reference TRBV28 and TRBJ2-2 gives the full variable domain: DVKVTQSSRYLVKRTGEKVFLECVQDMDHENMFWYRQDPGLGLRLIYFSYDVKMKEKGDIPEGYSVSREKKERFSLILESASTNQTSMYLCASSLGITGELFFGEGSRLTVL.

The V and J genes are TRBV6-2 or TRBV6-3 and TRBJ1-2; the TCRdb call, TRBD1, lacks DNA for checking. The CDR3 sequence is 14 residues long. The germline V gene has CDR1 MNHEY and CDR2 SVGEGT. The CDR3 loop is CASSSPSTGHGYTF.

V is TRBV11-2 and J is TRBJ2-1; TCRdb names TRBD2, which stays unverified in the absence of DNA. The CDR3 sequence is 16 residues long. CDR1 and CDR2 (germline): SGHAT, FQNNGV. CDR3 in amino acids: CASSLVRASGGGEQFF.

V gene TRBV5-4 combines with J gene TRBJ2-5; TCRdb reports TRBD2, a call that lacks DNA to check it against. This CDR3 is 16 amino acids long. Germline V gives CDR1 SGHNT, CDR2 YYREEE (reference sequence). The CDR3 is CASRSGLPLYQETQYF.